This is a list of T cell receptor beta chains from one sample in a study of cytomegalovirus exposure and HLA in healthy donors. Libraries were prepared by immunoSEQ multiplex PCR; TCRdb keeps only in-frame clonotypes and omits some of them. The table records 90,000 or so clones, approximately 71% of them present only once. Sequencing used PBMCs. These receptors all stem from a woman under 30 in good health and CMV-seropositive. CDR3s leave out the opening cysteine and the closing phenylalanine or tryptophan. The D gene is left open where the match is weak.

D gene	V gene	J gene	CDR3 protein
TRBD1	TRBV2	TRBJ1-1	ASSSETGVSTEAF
-	TRBV9	TRBJ1-1	ASSPWEGTEAF
TRBD1	TRBV9	TRBJ1-5	ASSGAGGDSNQPQH
TRBD1	TRBV27	TRBJ1-2	ASSPHHRGQHGYT
-	TRBV5-5	TRBJ1-3	ASSLAGDSGNTIY
TRBD1	TRBV5-1	TRBJ2-1	ASSIFGTEDNEQF
-	TRBV29-1	TRBJ2-7	SVRWGGAYEQY
-	TRBV10-3	TRBJ2-7	AMKDNPSSYEQY
-	TRBV5-6	TRBJ2-3	ASSRGSDTQY
-	TRBV7-9	TRBJ1-1	ASSLEAGEVGTEAF
TRBD2	TRBV28	-	ASRTTSGSSYEQY
TRBD1	TRBV4-2	TRBJ2-2	ASSPTGGLTGELF
TRBD1	TRBV6-5	TRBJ2-1	ASSYGRGRYNEQF
TRBD1	TRBV6-5	TRBJ2-7	ASSLGQGRYEQY
TRBD1	TRBV5-5	TRBJ1-3	ASSPVGQGRGNTIY
-	TRBV7-2	TRBJ2-3	ASSLWRGPTPTDTQY
TRBD1	TRBV25-1	TRBJ1-2	ASSRGQGSIGGYT
-	TRBV7-7	TRBJ2-7	ASSPGGPEQY
TRBD1	TRBV6-5	TRBJ1-2	ASRQGVYGYT
-	TRBV6-6	TRBJ2-3	ASSQVRRDTQY
TRBD2	TRBV11-3	TRBJ2-1	ASSSGLAYNEQF
TRBD2	TRBV7-6	TRBJ2-3	ASSRSGSSTDTQY
TRBD1	TRBV28	TRBJ1-3	ASSSTGTGEGNTIY